This T cell receptor beta chain was found in a study of CD8 T cells in ankylosing spondylitis. One entry per CDR3 protein, called by TCRdb with MiXCR from the 5' RACE reads. The data hold some 200,000 distinct CDR3 sequences, with roughly 18% observed a single time. At least ten counts were recorded for this clonotype. Its antigen is still unknown. General study findings and limits: Blood of patients with ankylosing spondylitis appeared to be characterized by a TCR beta motif of several highly homologous variants. Enrichment of disease-linked clones was reportedly significant in matched ankylosing spondylitis synovial fluid. Some of these motif variants have turned up before, in reports on reactive arthritis synovial fluid and blood.

The specimen was blood, either unsorted or a sorted T cell fraction (not recorded which). The clonotype comes from a male donor under 30 with ankylosing spondylitis or in good health (not recorded which).

The CDR3 here is CASSESGGTGELFF. The CDR3 DNA follows: TGTGCCAGCAGTGAATCTGGGGGAACCGGGGAGCTGTTTTTT. V is TRBV2 and J is TRBJ2-2; D tentatively fits TRBD1 or TRBD2 (5 bases each). Germline loops: CDR1 SNHLY, CDR2 FYNNEI. CDR3 length equals 14 residues. The V end was cut by 2 bases, the J end by 5 bases, with 9 bases between.